The clone carrying this T cell receptor (beta chain) was counted between two and nine times. The ends were cut back, 0 bases at V and 2 bases at J, with 10 bases in the middle. This CDR3 is built from 14 residues. CDR1 is DFQATT and CDR2 is SNEGSKA in the germline V gene (reference sequence). TCRdb reprocessed the RT-PCR reads via MiXCR and lists one record per CDR3 protein. The table lists around 700,000 distinct CDR3 sequences, around 14% of them singletons, with 3% to 4.5% in the top ten. The TCR was taken from a female donor in good health, serving as a healthy control. The chain joins TRBV20-1 to TRBJ2-5, with D unclear. The sequencing input was memory CD4+ T cells from blood. The CDR3 here is CSARDFQGQETQYF. As DNA, the CDR3 is TGCAGTGCTAGAGATTTCCAAGGTCAAGAGACCCAGTACTTC.